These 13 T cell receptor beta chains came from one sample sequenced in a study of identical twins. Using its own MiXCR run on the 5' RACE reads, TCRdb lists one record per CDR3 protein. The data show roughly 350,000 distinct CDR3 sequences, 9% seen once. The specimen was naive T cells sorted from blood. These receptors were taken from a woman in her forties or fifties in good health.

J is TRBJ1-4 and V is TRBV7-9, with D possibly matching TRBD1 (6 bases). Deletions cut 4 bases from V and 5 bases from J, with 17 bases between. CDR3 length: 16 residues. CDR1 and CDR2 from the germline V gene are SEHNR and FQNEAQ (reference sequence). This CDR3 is CASSWTDLATNEKLFF. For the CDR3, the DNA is TGTGCCAGCAGCTGGACAGACCTGGCTACAAATGAAAAACTGTTTTTT.

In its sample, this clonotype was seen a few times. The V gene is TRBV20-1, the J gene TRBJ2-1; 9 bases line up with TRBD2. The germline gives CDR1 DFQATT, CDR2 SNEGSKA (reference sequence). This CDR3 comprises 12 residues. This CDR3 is CSRLADNNEQFF. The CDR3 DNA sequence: TGCAGCAGACTAGCGGACAACAATGAGCAGTTCTTC.

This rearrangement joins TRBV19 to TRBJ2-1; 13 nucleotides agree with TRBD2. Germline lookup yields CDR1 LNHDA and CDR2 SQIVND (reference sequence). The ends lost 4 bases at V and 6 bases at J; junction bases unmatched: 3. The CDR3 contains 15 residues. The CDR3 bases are TGTGCCAGTAGTAAACTAGCGGGAGGGGTCAATGAGCAGTTCTTC. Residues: CASSKLAGGVNEQFF. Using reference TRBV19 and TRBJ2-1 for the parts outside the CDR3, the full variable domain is DGGITQSPKYLFRKEGQNVTLSCEQNLNHDAMYWYRQDPGQGLRLIYYSQIVNDFQKGDIAEGYSVSREKKESFPLTVTSAQKNPTAFYLCASSKLAGGVNEQFFGPGTRLTVL.

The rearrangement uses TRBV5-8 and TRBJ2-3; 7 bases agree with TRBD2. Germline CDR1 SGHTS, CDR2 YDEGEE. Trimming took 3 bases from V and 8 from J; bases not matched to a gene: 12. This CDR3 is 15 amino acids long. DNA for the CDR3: TGTGCCAGCAGCTATAGCGGGCAGTTTGGCGGTACGCAGTATTTT. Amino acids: CASSYSGQFGGTQYF.

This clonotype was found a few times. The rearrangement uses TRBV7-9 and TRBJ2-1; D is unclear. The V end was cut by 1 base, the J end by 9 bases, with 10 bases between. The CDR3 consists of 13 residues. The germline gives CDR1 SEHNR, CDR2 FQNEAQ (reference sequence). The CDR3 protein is CASSLGAMGEQFF. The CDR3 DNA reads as TGTGCCAGCAGCTTAGGGGCCATGGGTGAGCAGTTCTTC.

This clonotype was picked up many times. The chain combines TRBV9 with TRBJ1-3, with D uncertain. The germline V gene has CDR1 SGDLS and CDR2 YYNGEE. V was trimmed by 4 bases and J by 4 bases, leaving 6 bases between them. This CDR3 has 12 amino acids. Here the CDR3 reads CASSYQGNTIYF. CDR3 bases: TGTGCCAGCAGCTATCAAGGAAACACCATATATTTT. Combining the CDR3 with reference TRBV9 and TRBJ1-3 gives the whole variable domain DSGVTQTPKHLITATGQRVTLRCSPRSGDLSVYWYQQSLDQGLQFLIQYYNGEERAKGNILERFSAQQFPDLHSELNLSSLELGDSALYFCASSYQGNTIYFGEGSWLTVV.

CDR3 nucleotides: TGTGCCAGCAGCCCAGTTACCGTGGGGGAGCTGTTTTTT. Its protein product is CASSPVTVGELFF. The chain couples TRBV7-2 to TRBJ2-2; D remains ambiguous. The CDR3 covers 13 residues. The germline V gene encodes CDR1 SGHTA and CDR2 FQGNSA. V lost 5 bases, J lost 8 bases, and 12 bases lay in between.

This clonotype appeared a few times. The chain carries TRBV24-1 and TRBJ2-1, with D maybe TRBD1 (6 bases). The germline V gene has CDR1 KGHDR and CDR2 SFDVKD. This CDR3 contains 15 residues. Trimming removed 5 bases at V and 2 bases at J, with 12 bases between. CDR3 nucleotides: TGTGCCACCAGTGGCAGGGACACGACCTACAATGAGCAGTTCTTC. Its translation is CATSGRDTTYNEQFF.

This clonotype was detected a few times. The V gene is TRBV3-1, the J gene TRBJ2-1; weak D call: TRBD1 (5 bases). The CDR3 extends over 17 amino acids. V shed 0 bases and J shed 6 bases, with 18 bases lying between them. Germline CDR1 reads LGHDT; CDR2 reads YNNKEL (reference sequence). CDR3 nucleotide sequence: TGTGCCAGCAGCCAAGAACAGGCGTCTAGTGAGTTCAATGAGCAGTTCTTC. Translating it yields CASSQEQASSEFNEQFF.

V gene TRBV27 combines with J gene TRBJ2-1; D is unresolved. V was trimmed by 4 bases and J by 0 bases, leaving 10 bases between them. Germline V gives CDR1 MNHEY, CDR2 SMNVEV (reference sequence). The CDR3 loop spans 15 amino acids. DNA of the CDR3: TGTGCCAGCAGTTCAATCCTGAGCTCCTACAATGAGCAGTTCTTC. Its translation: CASSSILSSYNEQFF.

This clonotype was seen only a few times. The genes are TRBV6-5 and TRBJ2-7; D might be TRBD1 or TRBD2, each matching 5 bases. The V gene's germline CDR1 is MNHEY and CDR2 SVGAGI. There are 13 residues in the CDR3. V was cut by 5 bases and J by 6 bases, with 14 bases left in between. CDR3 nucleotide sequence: TGTGCCAGCAGTCCCTCGGGGCTAGGCGAGCAGTACGTC. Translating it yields CASSPSGLGEQYV.

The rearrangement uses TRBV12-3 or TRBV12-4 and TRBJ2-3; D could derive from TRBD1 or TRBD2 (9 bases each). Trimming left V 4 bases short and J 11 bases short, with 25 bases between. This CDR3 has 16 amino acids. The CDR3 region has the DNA TGTGCCAGCAGTTCCCCTGGGCTAGCGGGGACAGGGAAGCAGTATTTT. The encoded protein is CASSSPGLAGTGKQYF.

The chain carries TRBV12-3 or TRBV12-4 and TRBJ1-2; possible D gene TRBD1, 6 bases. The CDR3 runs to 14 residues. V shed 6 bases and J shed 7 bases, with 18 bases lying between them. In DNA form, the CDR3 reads TGTGCCAGCAGCTTGGATCAGGGGTTTCGTGGCTACACCTTC. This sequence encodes CASSLDQGFRGYTF.